Listed here is a single TCR beta chain. The antigen is undetermined. This record comes from a study of Ad26.COV2.S vaccination and SARS-CoV-2 variants. For the study at large: Sample donor was a member of the COV1001 Ad26.COV2.S trial arm.

Overall study findings and caveats: Non-spike TCR breadth was similar in vaccine and placebo recipients.

Stated treatment: roughly 19 received Ad26.COV2.S at low or high dose, single or two shots; 5 received placebo; per-sample allocation not given. Specimen acquisition occurred on day 63 following the initial vaccine or placebo injection. Method: immunoSEQ multiplex PCR; TCRdb's copy keeps in-frame clones and lacks some. The sample lists around 450,000 clones, 90% occurring once. The V segment lost 3 bases and the J segment 8 bases; nucleotides outside the gene matches: 21. In germline, CDR1 is PRHDT, CDR2 FYEKMQ (reference sequence). The CDR3 has 19 residues. The V call is TRBV13, the J call TRBJ2-1, with TRBD2 identical over 8 bases. The sequence derives from a person between 18 and 59 years old who received the Ad26.COV2.S COVID-19 vaccine or a placebo. Here the sequenced sample was peripheral blood, taken in a trial of Ad26.COV2.S vaccine versus placebo. CDR3 loop: CASSLRGEAGGRKGHEQFF. CDR3 DNA sequence: TGTGCCAGCAGCTTGAGGGGGGAGGCCGGCGGGAGGAAGGGCCATGAGCAGTTCTTC.